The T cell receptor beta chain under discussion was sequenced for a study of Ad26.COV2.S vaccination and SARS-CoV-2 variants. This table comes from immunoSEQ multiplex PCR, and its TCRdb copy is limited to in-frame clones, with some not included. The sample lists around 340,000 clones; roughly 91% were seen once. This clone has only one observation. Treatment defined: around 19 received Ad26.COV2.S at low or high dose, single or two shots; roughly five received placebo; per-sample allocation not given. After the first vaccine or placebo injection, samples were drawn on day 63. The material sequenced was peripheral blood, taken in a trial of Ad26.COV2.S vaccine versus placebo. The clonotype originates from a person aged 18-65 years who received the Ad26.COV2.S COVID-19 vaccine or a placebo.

CDR3 nucleotides: TGCGCCAGCAGCCAGATACCTACCTACGAGCAGTACTTC. Translation gives CASSQIPTYEQYF. This chain connects TRBV4-1 to TRBJ2-7; D not certain. The ends were cut back, 3 bases at V and 2 bases at J, with 8 bases in the middle. Germline assignment: CDR1 MGHRA and CDR2 YSYEKL. The CDR3 has 13 amino acids.